One and the same sample provided the 20 T cell receptor beta chains below, sequenced in a study of blood T cell repertoires in COVID-19. Method: immunoSEQ multiplex PCR; TCRdb's copy keeps in-frame clones and lacks some. The table lists 230,000 or so clones, about 88% of them singletons. Material: peripheral blood. Receptor source: a middle-aged man with active or convalescent COVID-19.

The rearrangement uses TRBV28 and TRBJ2-3; D is perhaps TRBD1 (8 bases). Trimming removed 4 bases from V and 6 bases from J, with 23 bases in between. CDR1 is MDHEN and CDR2 is SYDVKM in the germline V gene. The CDR3 spans 17 residues. The CDR3 loop is CASSSFPDREGGDTQYF. The CDR3 DNA reads TGTGCCAGCAGTTCATTCCCGGACAGGGAGGGGGGGGATACGCAGTATTTT.

This clone was observed a single time. This chain links TRBV5-4 with TRBJ2-1; no definite D call. The V end lost 2 bases, the J end lost 2 bases, and 8 bases lay between the germline ends. Per germline, CDR1 SGHNT and CDR2 YYREEE (reference sequence). The CDR3 has 14 amino acids. CDR3 residues: CASSLPGTYNEQFF. The DNA for the CDR3 is TGTGCCAGCAGCTTACCAGGAACCTACAATGAGCAGTTCTTC.

This clone was observed a few times. This chain joins TRBV7-9 and TRBJ1-6; the match to TRBD1 covers 9 bases. V lost 6 bases and J lost 4; bases outside the gene matches: 7. CDR1 is SEHNR and CDR2 is FQNEAQ in the germline V gene (reference sequence). CDR3 length: 16 residues. The CDR3 nucleotides read TGTGCCAGCAGTTCAACGGGGACAGGGTATAATTCACCCCTCCACTTT. Encoded protein: CASSSTGTGYNSPLHF.

The chain combines TRBV5-1 with TRBJ1-4, with a tentative D call TRBD1 (5 bases). The CDR3 is made up of 15 amino acids. V lost 2 bases, J lost 3 bases, and 11 bases lay in between. Germline lookup yields CDR1 SGHRS and CDR2 YFSETQ. CDR3 bases: TGCGCCAGCAGCTTCTACGGACATCCTAATGAAAAACTGTTTTTT. Protein sequence: CASSFYGHPNEKLFF.

The chain combines TRBV10-3 with TRBJ1-1, with TRBD1 matching over 9 bases. Per the germline V gene, CDR1 is ENHRY and CDR2 is SYGVKD. V lost 6 bases, J lost 3 bases, and 11 bases stayed unmatched. The CDR3 runs 16 residues. CDR3 DNA: TGTGCCATCAGAGCGCCGGACAGGGGACGGGACACTGAAGCTTTCTTT. Amino acids: CAIRAPDRGRDTEAFF.

The chain links TRBV4-1 to TRBJ1-1, with D uncertain. Looked up from germline, CDR1 is MGHRA and CDR2 is YSYEKL. The V end was cut by 0 bases, the J end by 0 bases, with 8 bases between. The CDR3 is 15 amino acids. CDR3 residues: CASSQEGSLNTEAFF. The CDR3 DNA reads as TGCGCCAGCAGCCAAGAGGGCAGTCTGAACACTGAAGCTTTCTTT.

The chain uses TRBV6-5 and TRBJ1-2, with D perhaps TRBD1 (6 bases). Germline lookup yields CDR1 MNHEY and CDR2 SVGAGI. Trimming left V 6 bases short and J 8 bases short, with 19 bases between. The CDR3 covers 14 residues. CDR3 sequence (DNA): TGTGCCAGCAGCCTTATCGACAGGTTCGGCGGCTACACCTTC. This sequence encodes CASSLIDRFGGYTF.

The J gene is TRBJ1-5, the V gene TRBV7-2, with no clear D. The germline gives CDR1 SGHTA, CDR2 FQGNSA. The V end lost 3 bases, the J end lost 3 bases, and 15 bases lay between the germline ends. The CDR3 is 16 residues long. The CDR3 loop is CASSFLVRRPNQPQHF. In nucleotides, the CDR3 is TGTGCCAGCAGCTTCCTCGTGAGGAGGCCCAATCAGCCCCAGCATTTT.

V and J are TRBV28 and TRBJ1-5, with 9 positions matching TRBD1. The CDR3 has 15 amino acids. Germline lookup yields CDR1 MDHEN and CDR2 SYDVKM. The ends lost 3 bases at V and 4 bases at J; junction bases unmatched: 4. Here the CDR3 reads CASSFGTGRNQPQHF. The CDR3 DNA follows: TGTGCCAGCAGTTTCGGGACAGGGAGGAATCAGCCCCAGCATTTT.

V and J are TRBV7-3 and TRBJ2-1; 9 nucleotides agree with TRBD2. Germline trimming cut 2 bases from V and 5 bases from J; bases unmatched to any gene: 4. The length of the CDR3 is 15 residues. Germline V gene data show CDR1 as SGHTA and CDR2 as FQGTGA. This CDR3 reads CASSLSLAGHNEQFF. CDR3 in DNA: TGTGCCAGCAGCTTATCTCTAGCGGGACACAATGAGCAGTTCTTC.

The V gene is TRBV5-1, the J gene TRBJ2-2; TRBD2 matches 9 bases. The CDR3 runs to 16 residues. CDR1 is SGHRS, CDR2 YFSETQ, per germline. V was clipped by 4 bases and J by 3 bases; unmatched bases: 7. Here the CDR3 DNA reads TGCGCCAGCAGCCCCCGGGCGGGAGGGGACACCGGGGAGCTGTTTTTT. It codes for CASSPRAGGDTGELFF. Combining the CDR3 with reference TRBV5-1 and TRBJ2-2 gives the whole variable domain KAGVTQTPRYLIKTRGQQVTLSCSPISGHRSVSWYQQTPGQGLQFLFEYFSETQRNKGNFPGRFSGRQFSNSRSEMNVSTLELGDSALYLCASSPRAGGDTGELFFGEGSRLTVL.

This clone was seen just once. The V and J genes are TRBV5-4 and TRBJ1-2, with D possibly being TRBD1 (6 bases). V lost 1 base to trimming and J lost 2 bases, with 15 bases between them. This CDR3 region has 16 residues. Germline V gene sequence: CDR1 SGHNT, CDR2 YYREEE (reference sequence). The CDR3 loop is CASSLPNRDSNYGYTF. For the CDR3, the DNA is TGTGCCAGCAGCTTGCCGAACAGGGATTCAAACTATGGCTACACCTTC.

This clone is a singleton in its sample. V usage is TRBV19 and J usage is TRBJ1-3, with unresolved D. Trimming left V 5 bases short and J 3 bases short, with 8 bases between. Germline lookup yields CDR1 LNHDA and CDR2 SQIVND (reference sequence). The CDR3 covers 13 residues. The CDR3 DNA reads TGTGCCAGTAGTGAGGCAGTTGGAAACACCATATATTTT. Protein product: CASSEAVGNTIYF.

The V gene is TRBV5-4, the J gene TRBJ1-2; 9 nucleotides match TRBD1. This CDR3 has 15 amino acids. With V trimmed by 5 bases and J by 4 bases, 9 bases remained unmatched. Germline values: CDR1 SGHNT, CDR2 YYREEE (reference sequence). CDR3 residues: CASSAPGQGFYGYTF. The CDR3 DNA reads as TGTGCCAGCAGTGCACCGGGACAGGGATTCTATGGCTACACCTTC.

The gene calls are TRBV7-9 and TRBJ2-7, with a tentative D call TRBD2 (6 bases). Trimming took 1 base from V and 2 from J, leaving 9 bases between them. Per the germline V gene, CDR1 is SEHNR and CDR2 is FQNEAQ (reference sequence). CDR3 length equals 14 residues. In DNA form, the CDR3 reads TGTGCCAGCAGCTTAGGCCCTAGCGCCTACGAGCAGTACTTC. Translated, it gives CASSLGPSAYEQYF.

This CDR3 is CASSIGTGGMNTEAFF. The CDR3 DNA reads as TGTGCCAGCAGTATCGGGACAGGGGGCATGAACACTGAAGCTTTCTTT. The chain uses TRBV27 and TRBJ1-1; 12 bases align to TRBD1. This CDR3 contains 16 residues. The germline CDR1 and CDR2 sequences are MNHEY and SMNVEV (reference sequence). After removal of 5 bases from V and 0 bases from J, the junction contained 4 bases not matched to a gene.

This chain joins TRBV5-1 and TRBJ2-7; 9 bases line up with TRBD2. Looked up from germline, CDR1 is SGHRS and CDR2 is YFSETQ. Germline trimming cut 5 bases from V and 5 bases from J; bases unmatched to any gene: 2. The CDR3 is 12 amino acids. CDR3: CASRREGDEQYF. The DNA of the CDR3 is TGCGCCAGCAGGCGGGAGGGAGACGAGCAGTACTTC.

The gene calls are TRBV4-1 and TRBJ2-1, with D unresolved. V gave up 4 bases and J gave up 6 bases, with 10 bases separating them. Germline CDR1 and CDR2: MGHRA and YSYEKL. The CDR3 sequence is 13 residues long. CDR3 in DNA: TGCGCCAGCAGCCCAGACTGGGCCAATGAGCAGTTCTTC. As protein: CASSPDWANEQFF.

The V call is TRBV11-2, the J call TRBJ1-1; the D gene is possibly TRBD1 (6 bases). The germline CDR1 and CDR2 sequences are SGHAT and FQNNGV. Trimming left V 1 base short and J 8 bases short, with 14 bases between. The CDR3 is 14 residues long. The CDR3 is CASSLVVSGGEAFF. In nucleotides, the CDR3 is TGTGCCAGCAGCTTAGTAGTTTCGGGGGGCGAAGCTTTCTTT.

The rearrangement joins TRBV18 to TRBJ2-2; 8 bases fit TRBD1. Germline CDR1 is KGHSH and CDR2 is LQKENI. The junction had 2 bases not matched to a gene; V was cut back by 2 bases and J by 0 bases. This CDR3 is 16 amino acids long. CDR3 loop: CASSPTGGANTGELFF. In nucleotides, the CDR3 is TGTGCCAGCTCACCAACAGGGGGTGCGAACACCGGGGAGCTGTTTTTT.